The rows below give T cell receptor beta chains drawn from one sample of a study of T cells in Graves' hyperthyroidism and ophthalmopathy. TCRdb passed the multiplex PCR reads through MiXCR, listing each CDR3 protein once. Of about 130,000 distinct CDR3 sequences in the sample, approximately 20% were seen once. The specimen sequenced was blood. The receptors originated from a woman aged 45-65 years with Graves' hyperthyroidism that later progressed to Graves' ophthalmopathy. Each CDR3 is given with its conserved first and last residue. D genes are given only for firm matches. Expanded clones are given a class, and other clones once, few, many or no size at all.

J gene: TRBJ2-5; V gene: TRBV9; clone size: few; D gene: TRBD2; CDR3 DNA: TGTGCCAGCACCGGGACTAGCGGGAGAGCTGGGGAGACCCAGTACTTC; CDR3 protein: CASTGTSGRAGETQYF
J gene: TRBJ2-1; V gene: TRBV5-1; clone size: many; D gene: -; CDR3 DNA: TGCGCCAGCAGCCCTAGTGGGAGCCGCTTCAATGAGCAGTTCTTC; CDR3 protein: CASSPSGSRFNEQFF
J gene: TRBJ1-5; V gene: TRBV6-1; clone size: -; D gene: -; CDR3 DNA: TGTGCCAGCAGTATCTATAATAGCAATCAGCCCCAGCATTTT; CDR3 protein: CASSIYNSNQPQHF
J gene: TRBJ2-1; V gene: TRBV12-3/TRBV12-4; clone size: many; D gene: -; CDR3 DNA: TGTGCCAGCAGTTTAGCGGGCAAGGGTGAGCAGTTCTTC; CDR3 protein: CASSLAGKGEQFF
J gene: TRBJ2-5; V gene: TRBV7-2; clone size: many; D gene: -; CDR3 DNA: TGTGCCAGCAGCCGTAGTCCCGAAGAGACCCAGTACTTC; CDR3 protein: CASSRSPEETQYF
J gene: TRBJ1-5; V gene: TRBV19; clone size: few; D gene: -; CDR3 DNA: TGTGCCAGTAGTATAGTGGCCGGGAATCAGCCCCAGCATTTT; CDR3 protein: CASSIVAGNQPQHF
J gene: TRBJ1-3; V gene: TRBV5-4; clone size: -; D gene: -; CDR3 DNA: TGTGCCAGCAGCATAATGTTCTCTGGAAACACCATATATTTT; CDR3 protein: CASSIMFSGNTIYF
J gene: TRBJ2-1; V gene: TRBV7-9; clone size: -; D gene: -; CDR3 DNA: TGTGCCAGCAGCTTAGCGCAGACAGCCAATGAGCAGTTCTTC; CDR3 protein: CASSLAQTANEQFF
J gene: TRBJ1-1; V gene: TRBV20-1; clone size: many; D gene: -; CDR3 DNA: TGCAGTGCTAGAGATTTGGGAGCGGTGAACACTGAAGCTTTCTTT; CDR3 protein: CSARDLGAVNTEAFF
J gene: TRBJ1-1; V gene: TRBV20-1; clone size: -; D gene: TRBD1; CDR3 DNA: TGCAGTGCCCGTATGCCGGGACAGGGCTTCGGTGCTTTCTTT; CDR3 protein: CSARMPGQGFGAFF
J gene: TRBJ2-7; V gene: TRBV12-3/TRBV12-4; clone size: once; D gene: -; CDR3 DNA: TGTGCCAGCAGTTTAAGGAGAACCTCCTACGAGCAGTACTTC; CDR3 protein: CASSLRRTSYEQYF
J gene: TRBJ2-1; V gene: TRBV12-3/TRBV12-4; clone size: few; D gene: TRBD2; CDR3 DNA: TGTGCCAGCAGTTTAAGCGGGAGGGCGGATGAGCAGTTCTTC; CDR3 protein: CASSLSGRADEQFF
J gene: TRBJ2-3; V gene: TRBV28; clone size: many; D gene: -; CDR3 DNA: TGTGCCAGCAGTACCCCAATAGCCTTGACGGGCACAGATACGCAGTATTTT; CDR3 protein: CASSTPIALTGTDTQYF
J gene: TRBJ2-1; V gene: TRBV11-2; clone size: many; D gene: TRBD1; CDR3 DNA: TGTGCCAGCAGCCACGGACAGGGGGGGTACAATGAGCAGTTCTTC; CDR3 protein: CASSHGQGGYNEQFF
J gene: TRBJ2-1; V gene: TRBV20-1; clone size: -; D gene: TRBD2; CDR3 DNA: TGCAGTGCTAGAGATTTTGCTAGCGGGAGGGTCGGGTACAATGAGCAGTTCTTC; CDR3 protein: CSARDFASGRVGYNEQFF